This is a list of T cell receptor beta chains from one sample in a study of blood T cell repertoires in COVID-19. TCRdb's table, derived via immunoSEQ multiplex PCR, lists solely in-frame clones and lacks some. The sample includes approximately 54,000 clones, about four fifths of them seen just once. The sequenced sample was peripheral blood. The source of these receptors is a woman aged 60-70 years with acute or convalescent COVID-19. Both conserved end residues are part of each CDR3. D genes are given only for firm matches. Size tells how often a clone was seen (once, few, many) or the class of an expanded clone, and some rows leave it out.

abundance: once; j_gene: TRBJ2-3; d_gene: TRBD2; v_gene: TRBV2; CDR3nt: TGTGCCAGCAGTGAAGCTGGACTAGTCACAGATACGCAGTATTTT; CDR3aa: CASSEAGLVTDTQYF
abundance: .; j_gene: TRBJ1-5; d_gene: .; v_gene: TRBV5-5; CDR3nt: TGTGCCAGCAGCTTGGTCCCGGGGTTGAGCAATCAGCCCCAGCATTTT; CDR3aa: CASSLVPGLSNQPQHF
abundance: .; j_gene: TRBJ2-2; d_gene: TRBD2; v_gene: TRBV3-1/TRBV3-2; CDR3nt: TGTGCCAGCAGCCAAGCTGGGCTAGCGGGGAACACCGGGGAGCTGTTTTTT; CDR3aa: CASSQAGLAGNTGELFF
abundance: .; j_gene: TRBJ2-2; d_gene: TRBD2; v_gene: TRBV5-5; CDR3nt: TGTGCCAGCAGCGGTACTAGCGACCCGAACACCGGGGAGCTGTTTTTT; CDR3aa: CASSGTSDPNTGELFF
abundance: .; j_gene: TRBJ2-7; d_gene: .; v_gene: TRBV30; CDR3nt: TGTGCCTGGAGTGTAGGAACTTGGACAGGGGGCGGAAGCGGGAGGGCCTCGGACGAGCAGTACTTC; CDR3aa: CAWSVGTWTGGGSGRASDEQYF
abundance: .; j_gene: TRBJ1-2; d_gene: TRBD1; v_gene: TRBV29-1; CDR3nt: TGCAGCGGGACAGGGAGCTATGGCTACACCTTC; CDR3aa: CSGTGSYGYTF
abundance: .; j_gene: TRBJ2-5; d_gene: .; v_gene: TRBV5-6; CDR3nt: TGTGCCAGCAGTCCCGGCCAAGAGACCCAGTACTTC; CDR3aa: CASSPGQETQYF
abundance: medium-sized; j_gene: TRBJ1-2; d_gene: TRBD1; v_gene: TRBV19; CDR3nt: TGTGCCAGTAGTATAGCCCTGCAGGGGGGCGGTGGCTACACCTTC; CDR3aa: CASSIALQGGGGYTF
abundance: .; j_gene: TRBJ2-3; d_gene: TRBD2; v_gene: TRBV24-1; CDR3nt: TGTGCCACCAGTGATTCGACTAGCGGGAGGCCCACAGATACGCAGTATTTT; CDR3aa: CATSDSTSGRPTDTQYF
abundance: .; j_gene: TRBJ2-7; d_gene: .; v_gene: TRBV25-1; CDR3nt: TGTGCCAGCAGTGATCCTCAGGCCTACGAGCAGTACTTC; CDR3aa: CASSDPQAYEQYF
abundance: .; j_gene: TRBJ1-4; d_gene: .; v_gene: TRBV5-5; CDR3nt: TGTGCCAGCAGCTTGGCCACAACTAATGAGCCTTTGTTTTTT; CDR3aa: CASSLATTNEPLFF
abundance: once; j_gene: TRBJ2-1; d_gene: .; v_gene: TRBV10-3; CDR3nt: TGTGCCATCACGAGGGACTCAGTCGATGAGCAGTTCTTC; CDR3aa: CAITRDSVDEQFF
abundance: .; j_gene: TRBJ1-1; d_gene: TRBD1; v_gene: TRBV19; CDR3nt: TGTGCCAGTGCGAGACAGGGGAACACTGAAGCTTTCTTT; CDR3aa: CASARQGNTEAFF
abundance: .; j_gene: TRBJ1-1; d_gene: TRBD1; v_gene: TRBV30; CDR3nt: TGTGCCAGAGGACAGGGGGACGTCTTT; CDR3aa: CARGQGDVF
abundance: .; j_gene: TRBJ2-1; d_gene: TRBD1; v_gene: TRBV3-1/TRBV3-2; CDR3nt: TGTGCCAGCAGCCATCCCGGGACAGTAAACAATGAGCAGTTCTTC; CDR3aa: CASSHPGTVNNEQFF
abundance: .; j_gene: TRBJ2-6; d_gene: TRBD1; v_gene: TRBV10-1; CDR3nt: TGCGCCAGCAGCAAAGGGACAGGGAACTCTGGGGCCAACGTCCTGACTTTC; CDR3aa: CASSKGTGNSGANVLTF
abundance: .; j_gene: TRBJ2-1; d_gene: .; v_gene: TRBV27; CDR3nt: TGTGCCAGCAGTCCGGGAAATGAGCAGTTCTTC; CDR3aa: CASSPGNEQFF
abundance: .; j_gene: TRBJ2-3; d_gene: TRBD2; v_gene: TRBV7-2; CDR3nt: TGTGCCAGCAGCTTTCGACTAGCGGGAGGGACAGATACGCAGTATTTT; CDR3aa: CASSFRLAGGTDTQYF
abundance: .; j_gene: TRBJ1-2; d_gene: .; v_gene: TRBV9; CDR3nt: TGTGCCAGCAGTCCCGAAACACAGGGAGATTATGGCTACACCTTC; CDR3aa: CASSPETQGDYGYTF
abundance: few; j_gene: TRBJ1-2; d_gene: TRBD1; v_gene: TRBV28; CDR3nt: TGTGCCACCAGGACAGGAGCGAGCTATGGCTACACCTTC; CDR3aa: CATRTGASYGYTF
abundance: .; j_gene: TRBJ1-3; d_gene: .; v_gene: TRBV28; CDR3nt: TGTGCCAGCACAACAGGGAGCTCTGGAAACACCATATATTTT; CDR3aa: CASTTGSSGNTIYF
abundance: .; j_gene: TRBJ2-3; d_gene: .; v_gene: TRBV30; CDR3nt: TGTGCCTGGAGTGTAGACAGTAGCACAGATACGCAGTATTTT; CDR3aa: CAWSVDSSTDTQYF
abundance: few; j_gene: TRBJ1-3; d_gene: TRBD1; v_gene: TRBV7-8; CDR3nt: TGTGCCAGCAGCCCAACCCAGGGGGGCGGAAACACCATATATTTT; CDR3aa: CASSPTQGGGNTIYF
abundance: .; j_gene: TRBJ1-1; d_gene: .; v_gene: TRBV29-1; CDR3nt: TGCAGCGCCTTGGGACATTTGAACACTGAAGCTTTCTTT; CDR3aa: CSALGHLNTEAFF
abundance: .; j_gene: TRBJ1-2; d_gene: TRBD1; v_gene: TRBV25-1; CDR3nt: TGTGCCAGCAGTGAATGGGGACAGGGGCGCGATGGCTACACCTTC; CDR3aa: CASSEWGQGRDGYTF
abundance: .; j_gene: TRBJ1-4; d_gene: .; v_gene: TRBV5-1; CDR3nt: TGCGCCAGCAGCTTGGTTTCGGCGGAGGATGAAAAACTGTTTTTT; CDR3aa: CASSLVSAEDEKLFF
abundance: .; j_gene: TRBJ1-2; d_gene: TRBD1; v_gene: TRBV30; CDR3nt: TGTGCCTGGAGTGCCGGGACAGGGGAGATCTATGGCTACACCTTC; CDR3aa: CAWSAGTGEIYGYTF
abundance: .; j_gene: TRBJ2-1; d_gene: TRBD2; v_gene: TRBV19; CDR3nt: TGTGCCAGTACCATCGGGACTAGCTCCAATGAGCAGTTCTTC; CDR3aa: CASTIGTSSNEQFF
abundance: .; j_gene: TRBJ2-5; d_gene: TRBD2; v_gene: TRBV3-1/TRBV3-2; CDR3nt: TGTGCCAGCAGCCAAGGAACTAGCGGGGGTACGGAGACCCAGTACTTC; CDR3aa: CASSQGTSGGTETQYF
abundance: .; j_gene: TRBJ1-5; d_gene: .; v_gene: TRBV28; CDR3nt: TGTGCCAGCAGTTTAGGGGCCCTTGGCAATCAGCCCCAGCATTTT; CDR3aa: CASSLGALGNQPQHF
abundance: once; j_gene: TRBJ2-3; d_gene: .; v_gene: TRBV7-3; CDR3nt: TGTGCCAGCAGCTTATGGGCGCACACAGATACGCAGTATTTT; CDR3aa: CASSLWAHTDTQYF
abundance: .; j_gene: TRBJ1-1; d_gene: TRBD1; v_gene: TRBV18; CDR3nt: TGTGCCAGCTCTCAGACTATTGCGAGGGGACAGGGGGCGCGAAATACTGAAGCTTTCTTT; CDR3aa: CASSQTIARGQGARNTEAFF
abundance: .; j_gene: TRBJ2-1; d_gene: TRBD2; v_gene: TRBV5-6; CDR3nt: TGTGCCAGCAGCCTCCTTCAGCGGGGGGGAAATTACAATGAGCAGTTCTTC; CDR3aa: CASSLLQRGGNYNEQFF
abundance: .; j_gene: TRBJ2-5; d_gene: .; v_gene: TRBV28; CDR3nt: TGTGCCAGCAGTTTCCCGGTCCGGGGGGCGGGGTCGGGAGAGACCCAGTACTTC; CDR3aa: CASSFPVRGAGSGETQYF